Listed below are T cell receptor beta chains from one sample, sequenced in a study of shared clonotypes between healthy human individuals. Sequencing was performed with immunoSEQ multiplex PCR; in TCRdb, only in-frame clones are kept and a portion is missing. The profile shows about 2.2 million clones, approximately 94% of them singletons. The specimen sequenced was naive CD8+ T cells from PBMCs. The source is a man aged 18 to 29 in good health. Some clones in this sample may be carry-over from other donors' samples. CDR3s include the opening cysteine and the closing phenylalanine or tryptophan. D genes are given only for firm matches. Size is omitted from some rows. Given values are once, few, many or a class for expanded clones.

CDR3aa: CASTQRGLAGGNEQFF
CDR3nt: TGCGCCAGCACCCAAAGGGGACTAGCGGGAGGAAATGAGCAGTTCTTC
abundance: .
d_gene: TRBD2
j_gene: TRBJ2-1
v_gene: TRBV4-1

CDR3aa: CASSLGPQRKGTGANVLTF
CDR3nt: TGTGCCAGCAGCTTAGGGCCCCAGAGAAAGGGAACAGGGGCCAACGTCCTGACTTTC
abundance: .
d_gene: .
j_gene: TRBJ2-6
v_gene: TRBV11-1

CDR3aa: CASSLVPPGQGRPGELFF
CDR3nt: TGTGCCAGCAGCCTTGTCCCCCCGGGACAGGGAAGGCCCGGGGAGCTGTTTTTT
abundance: once
d_gene: TRBD1
j_gene: TRBJ2-2
v_gene: TRBV7-6

CDR3aa: CSGRQDYGYTF
CDR3nt: TGCAGCGGGCGACAGGACTATGGCTACACCTTC
abundance: .
d_gene: .
j_gene: TRBJ1-2
v_gene: TRBV29-1

CDR3aa: CASRNPPGVSGNTIYF
CDR3nt: TGTGCCAGCCGTAACCCGCCAGGGGTCTCTGGAAACACCATATATTTT
abundance: .
d_gene: .
j_gene: TRBJ1-3
v_gene: TRBV28

CDR3aa: CASSFSSWNTEAFF
CDR3nt: TGTGCCAGCAGCTTCTCCTCATGGAACACTGAAGCTTTCTTT
abundance: .
d_gene: .
j_gene: TRBJ1-1
v_gene: TRBV5-6

CDR3aa: CASSPRTENSFKEKLFF
CDR3nt: TGTGCCAGCAGCCCACGGACAGAGAACTCCTTTAAGGAAAAACTGTTTTTT
abundance: .
d_gene: .
j_gene: TRBJ1-4
v_gene: TRBV21-1

CDR3aa: CASSTASGNTIYF
CDR3nt: TGTGCCAGCAGCACGGCCTCTGGAAACACCATATATTTT
abundance: .
d_gene: .
j_gene: TRBJ1-3
v_gene: TRBV9

CDR3aa: CASSVRPNQRGEGRWNTGELFF
CDR3nt: TGTGCCAGCAGCGTAAGGCCAAATCAAAGGGGGGAGGGCCGGTGGAACACCGGGGAGCTGTTTTTT
abundance: .
d_gene: .
j_gene: TRBJ2-2
v_gene: TRBV9

CDR3aa: CASSPDGRLTDTQYF
CDR3nt: TGCGCCAGCAGCCCGGACGGGAGACTCACAGATACGCAGTATTTT
abundance: .
d_gene: .
j_gene: TRBJ2-3
v_gene: TRBV5-1

CDR3aa: CSVGTPSSYNEQFF
CDR3nt: TGCAGCGTTGGGACACCAAGCTCCTACAATGAGCAGTTCTTC
abundance: once
d_gene: .
j_gene: TRBJ2-1
v_gene: TRBV29-1